A selection of T cell receptor beta chains follows, all from one sample in a study of T-cell memory formation after mild COVID-19. TCRdb recomputed calls from the 5' RACE reads with MiXCR, one row per CDR3 protein. Of about 620,000 distinct CDR3 sequences in the sample, roughly 17% were seen once. Sequencing was carried out using PBMCs or a T cell subset sorted from them (not recorded which). These receptors originate from an adult woman who had mild COVID-19 (a few samples of this study predate the infection). Cell type and time point are not known. Both conserved end residues are part of each CDR3.

V: TRBV2; CDR3: CASSGQGFSTDTQYF
V: TRBV7-2; CDR3: CASSLDRANTGELFF
V: TRBV10-3; CDR3: CAISPVLAASTDTQYF
V: TRBV12-3/TRBV12-4; CDR3: CASRLQGNTEAFF
V: TRBV4-3; CDR3: CASSQDLGGAITGELFF
V: TRBV7-9; CDR3: CASSLDGRNQPQHF
V: TRBV7-2; CDR3: CASSFYLISSGANVLTF
V: TRBV3-1; CDR3: CASSPFQRSNTEAFF
V: TRBV15; CDR3: CATSRTGSETQYF
V: TRBV5-1; CDR3: CASRPSSGPYEQYF
V: TRBV25-1; CDR3: CASAAGGRDTQYF
V: TRBV3-1; CDR3: CASSQRVEQFF
V: TRBV7-9; CDR3: CASSSDLDEQFF
V: TRBV9; CDR3: CASSVAGLVPGELFF
V: TRBV5-1; CDR3: CASKGQTAAFF
V: TRBV6-2/TRBV6-3; CDR3: CASSYSPSGRASEQFF
V: TRBV6-5; CDR3: CASGRTAPNEAFF
V: TRBV12-3/TRBV12-4; CDR3: CASSTGVWTEAFF
V: TRBV18; CDR3: CASSPRTQSQETQYF
V: TRBV5-1; CDR3: CASSPRQGGNEQYF
V: TRBV10-3; CDR3: CAISGQGSNQPQHF
V: TRBV7-9; CDR3: CDSSLAGTDTDTQYF
V: TRBV3-1; CDR3: CASSQPGFTSEQYF
V: TRBV6-5; CDR3: CASNRGQYTGELFF